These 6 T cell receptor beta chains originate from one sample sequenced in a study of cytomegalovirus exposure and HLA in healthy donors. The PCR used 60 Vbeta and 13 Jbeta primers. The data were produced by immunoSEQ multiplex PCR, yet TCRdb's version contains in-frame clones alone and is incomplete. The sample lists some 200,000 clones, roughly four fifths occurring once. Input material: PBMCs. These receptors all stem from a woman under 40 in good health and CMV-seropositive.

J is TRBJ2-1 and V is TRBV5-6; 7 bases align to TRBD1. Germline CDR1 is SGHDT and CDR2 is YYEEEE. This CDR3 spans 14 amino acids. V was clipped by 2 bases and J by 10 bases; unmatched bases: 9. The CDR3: CASSFGQAPTEQFF. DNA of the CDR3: TGTGCCAGCAGCTTCGGACAGGCGCCTACCGAGCAGTTCTTC.

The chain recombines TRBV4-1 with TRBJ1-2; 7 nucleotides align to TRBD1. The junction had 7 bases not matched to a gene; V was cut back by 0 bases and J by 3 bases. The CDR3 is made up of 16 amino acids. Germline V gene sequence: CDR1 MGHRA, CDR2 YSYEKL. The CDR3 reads CASSQEIGTAYYGYTF. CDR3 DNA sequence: TGCGCCAGCAGCCAAGAAATTGGGACAGCCTACTATGGCTACACCTTC.

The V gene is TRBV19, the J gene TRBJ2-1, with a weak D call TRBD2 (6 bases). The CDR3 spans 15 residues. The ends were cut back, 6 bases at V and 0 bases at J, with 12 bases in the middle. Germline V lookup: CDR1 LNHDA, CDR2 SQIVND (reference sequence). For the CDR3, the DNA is TGTGCCAGTAGAAGGCGGGATAGCTCCTACAATGAGCAGTTCTTC. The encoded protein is CASRRRDSSYNEQFF.

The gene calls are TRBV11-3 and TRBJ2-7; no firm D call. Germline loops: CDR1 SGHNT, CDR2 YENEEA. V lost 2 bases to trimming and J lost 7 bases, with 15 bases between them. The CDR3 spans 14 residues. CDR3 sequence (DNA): TGTGCCAGCAGCTTACTCCCGACTCAAGAAGAGCAGTACTTC. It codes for CASSLLPTQEEQYF.

The CDR3 loop is CASSFDSTGTYGYTF. The CDR3 nucleotides are TGTGCCAGCAGTTTCGATAGTACAGGGACCTATGGCTACACCTTC. The gene calls are TRBV28 and TRBJ1-2; maybe TRBD1 (6 bases). Looked up from germline, CDR1 is MDHEN and CDR2 is SYDVKM. V lost 3 bases, J lost 4 bases, and 15 bases lay in between. This CDR3 has 15 residues.

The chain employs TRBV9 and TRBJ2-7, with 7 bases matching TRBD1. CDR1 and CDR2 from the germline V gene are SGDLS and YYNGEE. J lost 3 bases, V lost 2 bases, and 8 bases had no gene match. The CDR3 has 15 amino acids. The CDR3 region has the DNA TGTGCCAGCAGCGTCGAGACAGGGTCATACTACGAGCAGTACTTC. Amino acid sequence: CASSVETGSYYEQYF.